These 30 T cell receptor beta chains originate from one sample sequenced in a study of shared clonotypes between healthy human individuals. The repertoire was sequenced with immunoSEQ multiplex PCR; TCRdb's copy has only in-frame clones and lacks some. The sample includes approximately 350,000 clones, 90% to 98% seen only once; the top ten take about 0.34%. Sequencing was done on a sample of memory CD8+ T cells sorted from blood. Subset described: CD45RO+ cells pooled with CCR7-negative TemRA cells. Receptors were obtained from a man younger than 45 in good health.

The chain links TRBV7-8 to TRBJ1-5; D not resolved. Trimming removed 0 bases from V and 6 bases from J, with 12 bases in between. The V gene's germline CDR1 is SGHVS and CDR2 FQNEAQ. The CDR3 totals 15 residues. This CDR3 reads CASSLAGGAGQPQHF. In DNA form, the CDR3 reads TGTGCCAGCAGCTTAGCGGGCGGTGCGGGTCAGCCCCAGCATTTT.

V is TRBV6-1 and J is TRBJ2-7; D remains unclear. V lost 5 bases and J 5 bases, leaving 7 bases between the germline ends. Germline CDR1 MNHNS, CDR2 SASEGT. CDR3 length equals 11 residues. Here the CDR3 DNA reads TGTGCCAGCAGTAGCGCCCACGAGCAGTACTTC. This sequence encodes CASSSAHEQYF.

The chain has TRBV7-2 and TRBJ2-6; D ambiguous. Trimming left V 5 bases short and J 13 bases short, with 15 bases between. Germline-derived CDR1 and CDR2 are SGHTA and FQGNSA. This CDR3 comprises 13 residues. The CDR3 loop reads CASSQGTSGVLTF. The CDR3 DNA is TGTGCCAGCAGCCAAGGTACATCCGGGGTCCTGACTTTC.

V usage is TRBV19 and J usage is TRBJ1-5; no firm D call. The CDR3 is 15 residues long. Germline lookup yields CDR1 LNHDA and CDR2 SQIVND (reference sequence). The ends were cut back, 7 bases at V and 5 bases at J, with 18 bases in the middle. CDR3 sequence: CASTSEGRPYQPQHF. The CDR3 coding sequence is TGTGCCAGTACCTCCGAGGGCAGGCCGTATCAGCCCCAGCATTTT. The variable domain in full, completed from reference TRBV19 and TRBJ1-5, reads DGGITQSPKYLFRKEGQNVTLSCEQNLNHDAMYWYRQDPGQGLRLIYYSQIVNDFQKGDIAEGYSVSREKKESFPLTVTSAQKNPTAFYLCASTSEGRPYQPQHFGDGTRLSIL.

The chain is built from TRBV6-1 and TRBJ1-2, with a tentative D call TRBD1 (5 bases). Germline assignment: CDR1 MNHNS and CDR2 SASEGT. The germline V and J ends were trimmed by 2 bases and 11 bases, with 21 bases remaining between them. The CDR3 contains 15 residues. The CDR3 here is CASSEPFTVTGNYTF. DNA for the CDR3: TGTGCCAGCAGTGAACCCTTTACCGTCACAGGAAATTACACCTTC.

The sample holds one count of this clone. The CDR3 spells CASSSGGPGYSYNEQFF. CDR3 nucleotides: TGTGCCAGCAGCTCCGGAGGGCCGGGGTACTCCTACAATGAGCAGTTCTTC. The chain is built from TRBV5-4 and TRBJ2-1; D may be TRBD2 (6 bases). Trimming shortened V by 3 bases and J by 0 bases, and 16 bases separated the two germline ends. The CDR3 spans 17 residues. Looked up from germline, CDR1 is SGHNT and CDR2 is YYREEE (reference sequence).

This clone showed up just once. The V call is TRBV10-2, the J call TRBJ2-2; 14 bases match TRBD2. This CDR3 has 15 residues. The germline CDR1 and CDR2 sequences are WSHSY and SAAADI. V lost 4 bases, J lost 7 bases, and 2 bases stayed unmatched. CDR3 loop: CASSGLAGGGGELFF. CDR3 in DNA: TGCGCCAGCAGTGGACTAGCGGGGGGGGGCGGGGAGCTGTTTTTT.

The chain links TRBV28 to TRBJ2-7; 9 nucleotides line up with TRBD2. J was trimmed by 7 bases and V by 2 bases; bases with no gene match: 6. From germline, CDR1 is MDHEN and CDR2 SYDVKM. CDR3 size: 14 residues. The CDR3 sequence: CASSLAGGPGEQYF. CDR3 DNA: TGTGCCAGCAGTTTAGCGGGAGGGCCTGGGGAGCAGTACTTC.

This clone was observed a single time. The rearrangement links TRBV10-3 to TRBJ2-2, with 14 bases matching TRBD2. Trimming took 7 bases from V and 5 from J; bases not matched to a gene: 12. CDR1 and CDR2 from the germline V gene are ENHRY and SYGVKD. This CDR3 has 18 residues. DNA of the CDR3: TGTGCCATCACCGCCGGGACTAGCGGGAGAGGATTGACCGGGGAGCTGTTTTTT. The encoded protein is CAITAGTSGRGLTGELFF.

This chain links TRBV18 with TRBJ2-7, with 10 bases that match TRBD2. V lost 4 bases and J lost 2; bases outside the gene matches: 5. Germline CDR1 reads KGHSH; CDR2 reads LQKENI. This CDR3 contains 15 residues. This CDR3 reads CASSHSGRDTYEQYF. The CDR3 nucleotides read TGTGCCAGCTCACACAGCGGGAGGGATACCTACGAGCAGTACTTC.

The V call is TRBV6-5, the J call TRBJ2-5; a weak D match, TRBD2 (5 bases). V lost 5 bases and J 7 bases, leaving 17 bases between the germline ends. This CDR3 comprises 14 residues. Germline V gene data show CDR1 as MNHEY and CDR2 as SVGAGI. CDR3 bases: TGTGCCAGCAGTCAGGACCGCAAAAGCGGGACCCAGTACTTC. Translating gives CASSQDRKSGTQYF.

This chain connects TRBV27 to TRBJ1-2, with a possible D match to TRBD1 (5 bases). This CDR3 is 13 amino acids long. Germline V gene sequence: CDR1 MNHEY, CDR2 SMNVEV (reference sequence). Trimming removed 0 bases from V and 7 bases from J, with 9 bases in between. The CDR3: CASSLSGGGGYTF. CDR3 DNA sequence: TGTGCCAGCAGTTTATCGGGTGGGGGTGGCTACACCTTC.

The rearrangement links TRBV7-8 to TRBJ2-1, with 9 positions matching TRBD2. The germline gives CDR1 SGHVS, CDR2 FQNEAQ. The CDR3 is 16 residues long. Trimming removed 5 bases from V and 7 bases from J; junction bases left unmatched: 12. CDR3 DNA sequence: TGTGCCAGCAGCCCATACTCGCGGGAGGGCCGGAATGAGCAGTTCTTC. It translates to CASSPYSREGRNEQFF.

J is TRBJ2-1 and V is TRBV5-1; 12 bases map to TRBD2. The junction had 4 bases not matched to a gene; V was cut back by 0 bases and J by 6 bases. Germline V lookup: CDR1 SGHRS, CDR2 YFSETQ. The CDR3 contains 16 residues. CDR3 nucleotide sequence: TGCGCCAGCAGCTTGGGGGAGACTAGCGGGAGCAATGAGCAGTTCTTC. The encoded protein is CASSLGETSGSNEQFF.

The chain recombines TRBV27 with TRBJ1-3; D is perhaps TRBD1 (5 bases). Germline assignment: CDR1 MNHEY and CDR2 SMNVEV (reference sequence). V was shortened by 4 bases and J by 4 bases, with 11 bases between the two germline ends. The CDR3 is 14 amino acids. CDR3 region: CASSWQGDGNTIYF. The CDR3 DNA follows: TGTGCCAGCAGTTGGCAGGGTGACGGAAACACCATATATTTT.

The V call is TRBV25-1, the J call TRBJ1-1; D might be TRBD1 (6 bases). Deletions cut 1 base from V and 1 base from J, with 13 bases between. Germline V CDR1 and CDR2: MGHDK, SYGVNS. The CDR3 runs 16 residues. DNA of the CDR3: TGTGCCAGCAGTGAATCCCTGGGGGCAAGGAACACTGAAGCTTTCTTT. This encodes CASSESLGARNTEAFF.

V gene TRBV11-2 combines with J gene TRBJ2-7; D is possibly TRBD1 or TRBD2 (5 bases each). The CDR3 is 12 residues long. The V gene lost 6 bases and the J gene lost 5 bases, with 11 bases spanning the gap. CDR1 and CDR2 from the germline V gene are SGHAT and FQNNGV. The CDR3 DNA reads TGTGCCAGCAGTGGGGGTGGTGACGAGCAGTACTTC. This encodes CASSGGGDEQYF.

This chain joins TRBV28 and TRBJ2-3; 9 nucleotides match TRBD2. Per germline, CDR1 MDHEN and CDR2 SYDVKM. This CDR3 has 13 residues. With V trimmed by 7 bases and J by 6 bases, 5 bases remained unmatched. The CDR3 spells CASIAGGADTQYF. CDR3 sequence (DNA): TGTGCCAGCATTGCGGGAGGGGCGGATACGCAGTATTTT. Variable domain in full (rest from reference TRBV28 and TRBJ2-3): DVKVTQSSRYLVKRTGEKVFLECVQDMDHENMFWYRQDPGLGLRLIYFSYDVKMKEKGDIPEGYSVSREKKERFSLILESASTNQTSMYLCASIAGGADTQYFGPGTRLTVL.

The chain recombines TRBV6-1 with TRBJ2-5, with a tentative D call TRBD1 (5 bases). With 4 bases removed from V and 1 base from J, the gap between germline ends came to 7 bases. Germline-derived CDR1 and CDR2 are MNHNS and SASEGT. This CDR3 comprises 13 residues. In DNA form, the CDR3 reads TGTGCCAGCAGTGGGGGCTTCCAAGAGACCCAGTACTTC. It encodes CASSGGFQETQYF.

CDR3 DNA sequence: TGCAGCGCTGATACAGGGAAGGGTCAGCCCCAGCATTTT. It codes for CSADTGKGQPQHF. V and J are TRBV29-1 and TRBJ1-5; D may be TRBD1 (6 bases). V was trimmed by 7 bases and J by 6 bases, leaving 16 bases between them. Germline V gene data show CDR1 as SQVTM and CDR2 as ANQGSEA. The CDR3 has 13 amino acids.

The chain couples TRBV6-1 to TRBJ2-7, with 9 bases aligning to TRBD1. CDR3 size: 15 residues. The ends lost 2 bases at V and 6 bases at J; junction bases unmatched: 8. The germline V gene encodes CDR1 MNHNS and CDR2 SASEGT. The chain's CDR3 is CASSESGTGSGEQYF. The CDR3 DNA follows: TGTGCCAGCAGTGAATCCGGGACAGGGTCTGGCGAGCAGTACTTC.

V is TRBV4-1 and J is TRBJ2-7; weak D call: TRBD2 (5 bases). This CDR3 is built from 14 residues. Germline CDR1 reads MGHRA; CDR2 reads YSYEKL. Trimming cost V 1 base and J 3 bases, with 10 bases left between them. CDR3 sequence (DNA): TGCGCCAGCAGCCAAGTGGACTCGTTCTACGAGCAGTACTTC. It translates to CASSQVDSFYEQYF.

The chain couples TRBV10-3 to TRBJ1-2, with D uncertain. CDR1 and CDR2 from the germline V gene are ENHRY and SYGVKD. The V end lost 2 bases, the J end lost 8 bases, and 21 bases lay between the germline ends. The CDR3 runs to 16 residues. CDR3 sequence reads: CAISEPSLLGSYGYTF. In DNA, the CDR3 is TGTGCCATCAGTGAGCCGAGCCTGCTAGGTAGTTACGGCTACACCTTC.

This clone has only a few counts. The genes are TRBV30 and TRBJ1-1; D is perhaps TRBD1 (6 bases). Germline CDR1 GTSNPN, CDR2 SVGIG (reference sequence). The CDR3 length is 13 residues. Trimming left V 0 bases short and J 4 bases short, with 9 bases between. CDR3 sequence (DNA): TGTGCCTGGAGTGTAGGGGGGCCCACTGAAGCTTTCTTT. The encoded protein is CAWSVGGPTEAFF.

CDR3: CASRGGADYGYTF. DNA of the CDR3: TGTGCCAGCAGAGGGGGCGCTGACTATGGCTACACCTTC. The J gene is TRBJ1-2, the V gene TRBV6-5, with 7 bases lining up with TRBD1. Trimming took 6 bases from V and 3 from J; bases not matched to a gene: 4. The CDR3 runs 13 residues. Germline lookup yields CDR1 MNHEY and CDR2 SVGAGI.

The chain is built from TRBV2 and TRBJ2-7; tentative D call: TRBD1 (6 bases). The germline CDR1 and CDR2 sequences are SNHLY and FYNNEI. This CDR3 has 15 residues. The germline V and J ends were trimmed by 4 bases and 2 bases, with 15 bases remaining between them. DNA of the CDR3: TGTGCCAGCAGTGCGTACAGACAGGCTACCTACGAGCAGTACTTC. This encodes CASSAYRQATYEQYF.

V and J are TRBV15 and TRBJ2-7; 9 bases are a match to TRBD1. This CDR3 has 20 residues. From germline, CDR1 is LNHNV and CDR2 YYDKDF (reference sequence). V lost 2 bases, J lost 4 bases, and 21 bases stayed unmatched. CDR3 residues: CATSRSWGGQGRGSLYEQYF. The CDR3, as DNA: TGTGCCACCAGCAGAAGCTGGGGTGGACAGGGGAGGGGGTCGTTATACGAGCAGTACTTC. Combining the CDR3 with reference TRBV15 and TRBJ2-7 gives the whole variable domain DAMVIQNPRYQVTQFGKPVTLSCSQTLNHNVMYWYQQKSSQAPKLLFHYYDKDFNNEADTPDNFQSRRPNTSFCFLDIRSPGLGDTAMYLCATSRSWGGQGRGSLYEQYFGPGTRLTVT.

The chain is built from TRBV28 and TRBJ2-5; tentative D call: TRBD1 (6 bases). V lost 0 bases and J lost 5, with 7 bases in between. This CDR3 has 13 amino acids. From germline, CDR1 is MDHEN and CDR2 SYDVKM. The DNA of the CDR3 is TGTGCCAGCAGTTTATGCCAGGGGGAGACCCAGTACTTC. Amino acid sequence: CASSLCQGETQYF.

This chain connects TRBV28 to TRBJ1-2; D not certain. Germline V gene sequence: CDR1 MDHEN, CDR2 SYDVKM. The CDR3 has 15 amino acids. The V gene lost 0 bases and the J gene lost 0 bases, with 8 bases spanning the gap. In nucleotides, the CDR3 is TGTGCCAGCAGTTTATGGTCTGTAGCTAACTATGGCTACACCTTC. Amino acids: CASSLWSVANYGYTF.

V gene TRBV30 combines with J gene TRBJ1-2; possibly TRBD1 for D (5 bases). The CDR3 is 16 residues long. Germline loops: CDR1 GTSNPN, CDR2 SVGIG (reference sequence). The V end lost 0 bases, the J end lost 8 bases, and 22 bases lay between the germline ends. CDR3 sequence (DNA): TGTGCCTGGAGTGTACATGTACGGGACCTCTATGGGGGCTACACCTTC. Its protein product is CAWSVHVRDLYGGYTF.